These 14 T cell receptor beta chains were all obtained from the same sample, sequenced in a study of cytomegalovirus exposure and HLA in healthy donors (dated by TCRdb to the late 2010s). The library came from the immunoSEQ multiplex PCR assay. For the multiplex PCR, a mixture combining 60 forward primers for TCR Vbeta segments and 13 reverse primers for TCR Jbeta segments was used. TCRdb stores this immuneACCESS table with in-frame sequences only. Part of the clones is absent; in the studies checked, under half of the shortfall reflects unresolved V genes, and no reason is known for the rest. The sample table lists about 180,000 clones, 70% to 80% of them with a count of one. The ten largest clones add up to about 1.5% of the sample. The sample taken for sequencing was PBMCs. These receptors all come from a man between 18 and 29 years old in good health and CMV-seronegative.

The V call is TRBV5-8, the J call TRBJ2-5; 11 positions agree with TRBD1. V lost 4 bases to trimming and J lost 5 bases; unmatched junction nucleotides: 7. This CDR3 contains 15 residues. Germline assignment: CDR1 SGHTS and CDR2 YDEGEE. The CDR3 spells CASSQGQGGFETQYF. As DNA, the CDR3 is TGTGCCAGCAGCCAGGGACAGGGGGGGTTCGAGACCCAGTACTTC.

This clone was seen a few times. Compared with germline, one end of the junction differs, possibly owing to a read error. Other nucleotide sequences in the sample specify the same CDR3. CDR3 DNA: TGCGCCAGCGCGCCAGGGGGTGCCCTGGGGTATGGCTACACCTTC. Encoded protein: CASAPGGALGYGYTF. The rearrangement uses TRBV6-1 and TRBJ1-2, with TRBD1 matching over 7 bases. In germline, CDR1 is MNHNS, CDR2 SASEGT. The length of the CDR3 is 15 residues.

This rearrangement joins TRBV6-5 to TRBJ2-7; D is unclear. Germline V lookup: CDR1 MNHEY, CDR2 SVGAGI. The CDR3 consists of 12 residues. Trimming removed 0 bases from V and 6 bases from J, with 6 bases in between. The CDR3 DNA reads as TGTGCCAGCAGTTACTCCAGTTGCGAGCAGTACTTC. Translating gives CASSYSSCEQYF.

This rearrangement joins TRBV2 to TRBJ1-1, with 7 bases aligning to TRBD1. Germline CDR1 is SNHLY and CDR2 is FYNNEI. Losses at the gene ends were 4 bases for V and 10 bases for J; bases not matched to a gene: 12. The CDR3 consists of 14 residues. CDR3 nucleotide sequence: TGTGCCAGCAGTGGCAGAACAGGGGCTCTCGGAGCTTTCTTT. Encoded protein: CASSGRTGALGAFF.

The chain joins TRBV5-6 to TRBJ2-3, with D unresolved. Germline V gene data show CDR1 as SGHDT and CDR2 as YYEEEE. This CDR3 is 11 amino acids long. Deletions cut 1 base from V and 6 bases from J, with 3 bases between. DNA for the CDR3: TGTGCCAGCAGCTTGTCGGATACGCAGTATTTT. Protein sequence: CASSLSDTQYF.

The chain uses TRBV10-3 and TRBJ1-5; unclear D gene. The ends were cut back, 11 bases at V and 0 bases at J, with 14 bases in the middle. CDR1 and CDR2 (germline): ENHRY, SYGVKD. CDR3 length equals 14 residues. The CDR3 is CASTTGDSNQPQHF. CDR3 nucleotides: TGTGCCTCGACCACCGGGGATAGCAATCAGCCCCAGCATTTT.

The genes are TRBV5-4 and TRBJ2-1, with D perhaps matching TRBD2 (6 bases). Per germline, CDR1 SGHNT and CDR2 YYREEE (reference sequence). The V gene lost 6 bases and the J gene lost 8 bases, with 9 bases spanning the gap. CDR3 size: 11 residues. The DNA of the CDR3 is TGTGCCAGCAACACGGGGGATGAGCAGTTCTTC. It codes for CASNTGDEQFF.

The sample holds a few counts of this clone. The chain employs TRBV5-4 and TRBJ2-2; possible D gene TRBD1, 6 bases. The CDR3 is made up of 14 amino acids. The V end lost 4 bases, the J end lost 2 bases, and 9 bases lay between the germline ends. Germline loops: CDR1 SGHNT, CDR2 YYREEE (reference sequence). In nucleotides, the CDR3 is TGTGCCAGCAGCCCGGGACATAACACCGGGGAGCTGTTTTTT. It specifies CASSPGHNTGELFF.

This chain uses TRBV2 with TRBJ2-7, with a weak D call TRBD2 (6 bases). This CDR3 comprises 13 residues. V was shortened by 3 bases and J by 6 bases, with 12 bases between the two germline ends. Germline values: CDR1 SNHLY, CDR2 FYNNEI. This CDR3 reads CASSERFGSEQYF. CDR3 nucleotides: TGTGCCAGCAGTGAGAGGTTCGGGAGCGAGCAGTACTTC.

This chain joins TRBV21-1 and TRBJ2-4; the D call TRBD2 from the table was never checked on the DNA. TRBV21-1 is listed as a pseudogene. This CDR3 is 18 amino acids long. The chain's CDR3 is CASSKVAHRGLAKNIQYF. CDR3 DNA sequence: TGTGCCAGCAGCAAAGTGGCCCACAGAGGACTAGCCAAAAACATTCAGTACTTC.

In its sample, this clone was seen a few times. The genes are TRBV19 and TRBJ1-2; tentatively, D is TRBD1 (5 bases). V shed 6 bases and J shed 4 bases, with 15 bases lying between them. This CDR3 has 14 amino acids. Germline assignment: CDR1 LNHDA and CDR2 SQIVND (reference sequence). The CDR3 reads CASSPRGIGYGYTF. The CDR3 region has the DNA TGTGCCAGTAGCCCCCGGGGGATAGGCTATGGCTACACCTTC.

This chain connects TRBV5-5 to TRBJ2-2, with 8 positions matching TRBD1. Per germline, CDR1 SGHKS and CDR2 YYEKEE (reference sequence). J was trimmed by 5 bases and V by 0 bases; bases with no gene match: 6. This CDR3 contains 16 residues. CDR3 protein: CASSLDRTGKTGELFF. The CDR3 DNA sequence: TGTGCCAGCAGCTTGGACCGGACAGGGAAAACCGGGGAGCTGTTTTTT.

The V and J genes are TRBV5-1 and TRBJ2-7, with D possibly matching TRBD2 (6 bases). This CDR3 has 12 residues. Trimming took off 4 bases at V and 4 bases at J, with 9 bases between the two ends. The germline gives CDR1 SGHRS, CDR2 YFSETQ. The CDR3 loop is CASSPEGYEQYF. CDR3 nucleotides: TGCGCCAGCAGCCCGGAGGGATACGAGCAGTACTTC.

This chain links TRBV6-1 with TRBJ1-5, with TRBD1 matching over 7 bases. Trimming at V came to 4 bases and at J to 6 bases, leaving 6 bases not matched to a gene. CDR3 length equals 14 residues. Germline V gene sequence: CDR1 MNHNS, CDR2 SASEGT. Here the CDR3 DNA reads TGTGCCAGCAGTGTCGACAGGGTCGGTCAGCCCCAGCATTTT. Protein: CASSVDRVGQPQHF.